This T cell receptor beta chain emerged from a study of cytomegalovirus exposure and HLA in healthy donors. Findings of the study overall: Reported results showed that the classifier diagnosed cytomegalovirus status with high specificity and sensitivity. As a later analysis showed, a missense DCLRE1C variant was linked to trimming of TCR beta V- and J-genes.

PCR used 60 Vbeta primers and 13 Jbeta primers. Method: immunoSEQ multiplex PCR; TCRdb's copy keeps in-frame clones and lacks some. The table lists fewer than 85,000 clones, about 70% of them singletons. Between the trimmed V and J ends, which lost 4 bases and 7 bases, there was a span of 19 bases. Looked up from germline, CDR1 is MNHEY and CDR2 is SMNVEV (reference sequence). There are 15 residues in the CDR3. With respect to this clone: Its matching antigen is unknown.

Sequenced sample: PBMCs. The J gene is TRBJ1-1, the V gene TRBV27; D perhaps matches TRBD1 (6 bases). This TCR derives from a male donor in good health and CMV-seropositive. The CDR3 loop reads CASSSPGAGAYEAFF. CDR3 DNA: TGTGCCAGCAGTTCCCCTGGCGCAGGGGCGTATGAAGCTTTCTTT.